These 11 T cell receptor beta chains were sequenced from one sample in a study of cytomegalovirus exposure and HLA in healthy donors. Both 60 Vbeta primers and 13 Jbeta primers went into the PCR. Assay used: immunoSEQ multiplex PCR; TCRdb lists only in-frame clones, some missing. The table has around 130,000 clones, 70% to 80% seen once. The sample was PBMCs. The origin of the receptors is a woman in her sixties in good health and CMV-seropositive.

J is TRBJ2-3 and V is TRBV5-1, with D unclear. Germline lookup yields CDR1 SGHRS and CDR2 YFSETQ. Trimming removed 0 bases at V and 3 bases at J, with 8 bases between. The CDR3 is 14 amino acids. For the CDR3, the DNA is TGCGCCAGCAGCTTGGCTTCTAGTACAGATACGCAGTATTTT. Its protein is CASSLASSTDTQYF.

The rearrangement uses TRBV6-1 and TRBJ1-3; perhaps TRBD1 as D (5 bases). This CDR3 contains 14 residues. Trimming took 8 bases from V and 4 from J, leaving 15 bases between them. Germline values: CDR1 MNHNS, CDR2 SASEGT. The DNA of the CDR3 is TGTGCCAGCGGGGGGAGACTGAACGGAAACACCATATATTTT. It is translated as CASGGRLNGNTIYF.

This clone is a singleton in its sample. V gene TRBV11-2 combines with J gene TRBJ1-5, with D possibly being TRBD1 (5 bases). Germline V lookup: CDR1 SGHAT, CDR2 FQNNGV. CDR3 length: 13 amino acids. Between the trimmed V and J ends, which lost 1 base and 6 bases, there was a span of 7 bases. The CDR3 region has the DNA TGTGCCAGCAGCTTAGGGACATTTCAGCCCCAGCATTTT. Encoded protein: CASSLGTFQPQHF. Complete variable domain (other parts from reference TRBV11-2 and TRBJ1-5): EAGVAQSPRYKIIEKRQSVAFWCNPISGHATLYWYQQILGQGPKLLIQFQNNGVVDDSQLPKDRFSAERLKGVDSTLKIQPAKLEDSAVYLCASSLGTFQPQHFGDGTRLSIL.

Only one count was recorded for this clone. The V call is TRBV29-1, the J call TRBJ1-2; 7 bases match TRBD1. CDR3 length equals 13 residues. The J segment lost 4 bases and the V segment lost 4 bases, leaving 6 bases of the junction unmatched. The V gene's germline CDR1 is SQVTM and CDR2 ANQGSEA. The CDR3 bases are TGCAGCGTTGCCCGTAGGGACAGCTATGGCTACACCTTC. Its translation: CSVARRDSYGYTF. The full variable domain, its missing parts supplied by reference TRBV29-1 and TRBJ1-2, is SAVISQKPSRDICQRGTSLTIQCQVDSQVTMMFWYRQQPGQSLTLIATANQGSEATYESGFVIDKFPISRPNLTFSTLTVSNMSPEDSSIYLCSVARRDSYGYTFGSGTRLTVV.

As for this clone: The sample carries other DNA sequences with the same CDR3. This chain uses TRBV18 with TRBJ2-7; 7 nucleotides align to TRBD1. Germline CDR1 KGHSH, CDR2 LQKENI. The CDR3 runs to 14 residues. The V and J ends lost 3 bases and 1 base, in that order; junction bases with no gene match: 3. The CDR3 DNA sequence: TGTGCCAGCTCACCGTCGACAGGGTCCTACGAGCAGTACTTC. Translated: CASSPSTGSYEQYF.

The chain carries TRBV5-5 and TRBJ2-1; D unresolved. Germline V gives CDR1 SGHKS, CDR2 YYEKEE (reference sequence). With 6 bases removed from V and 6 bases from J, the gap between germline ends came to 13 bases. The CDR3 is 13 residues long. The CDR3 DNA reads TGTGCCAGCAATTCACTTCCCTCCAATGAGCAGTTCTTC. It codes for CASNSLPSNEQFF.

The chain combines TRBV7-9 with TRBJ1-1; TRBD1 matches at 8 bases. Germline-derived CDR1 and CDR2 are SEHNR and FQNEAQ (reference sequence). The ends lost 3 bases at V and 8 bases at J; junction bases unmatched: 2. CDR3 length: 12 residues. The CDR3 DNA follows: TGTGCCAGCAGCTTCGGACAGGGCGAAGCTTTCTTT. Encoded protein: CASSFGQGEAFF. Full variable domain (rest looked up from reference TRBV7-9 and TRBJ1-1): DTGVSQNPRHKITKRGQNVTFRCDPISEHNRLYWYRQTLGQGPEFLTYFQNEAQLEKSRLLSDRFSAERPKGSFSTLEIQRTEQGDSAMYLCASSFGQGEAFFGQGTRLTVV.

The rearrangement links TRBV6-1 to TRBJ2-1; no reliable D call. The length of the CDR3 is 15 residues. Between the trimmed V and J ends, which lost 6 bases and 0 bases, there was a span of 12 bases. Per the germline V gene, CDR1 is MNHNS and CDR2 is SASEGT. The CDR3 DNA reads as TGTGCCAGCAGGGCTCAACCTAGCTCCTACAATGAGCAGTTCTTC. It yields the protein CASRAQPSSYNEQFF.

In this sample, this clone turned up once. V usage is TRBV12-2 and J usage is TRBJ2-3; the table's D call of TRBD1 was not tested on the DNA. TRBV12-2 is described as a pseudogene. The CDR3 covers 16 residues. The CDR3 DNA is TGTGCAAGTCGCTTAGCTGGGACAGGAGGAACAGATACGCAGTATTTT. Amino acids: CASRLAGTGGTDTQYF.

The chain links TRBV5-1 to TRBJ1-2; 12 nucleotides agree with TRBD1. Germline trimming cut 1 base from V and 7 bases from J; bases unmatched to any gene: 11. CDR1 SGHRS and CDR2 YFSETQ come from the germline V gene. The length of the CDR3 is 17 residues. This chain's CDR3 is CASSLKGTGGAEVGYTF. CDR3 bases: TGCGCCAGCAGCTTGAAGGGGACAGGGGGCGCGGAGGTTGGCTACACCTTC.

This clone was seen a single time. The chain employs TRBV5-1 and TRBJ1-4; 8 bases agree with TRBD1. The germline gives CDR1 SGHRS, CDR2 YFSETQ. J gave up 3 bases and V 4 bases, and 2 bases lay outside the gene matches. The CDR3 is 14 residues long. The CDR3 bases are TGCGCCAGCAGCCGACAGGGGTCTAATGAAAAACTGTTTTTT. The encoded protein is CASSRQGSNEKLFF.